The T cell receptor beta chain under discussion was sequenced for a study of T-cell memory formation after mild COVID-19. The study's findings and limits: Some clones that responded were present in memory (sampled pre-infection), which suggests cross-reactive memory joined. Chiefly within CM and EM were the contracting CD4+ clones; CD8+ ones were within EMRA.

Only a few counts were recorded for this clonotype. Its antigen is currently unknown. A 5'RACE reaction primed in the constant segment made cDNA libraries of TCR alpha and TCR beta, and these carried sample barcodes and UMIs. TCRdb fed the 5' RACE reads into MiXCR, producing one record per CDR3 protein. Among roughly 80,000 distinct CDR3 sequences listed, 25% were seen once. The CDR3 length is 15 residues. V shed 0 bases and J shed 6 bases, with 14 bases lying between them. Germline V gives CDR1 LGHNA, CDR2 YSLEER. This chain connects TRBV4-3 to TRBJ1-2, with a tentative D call TRBD1 (6 bases). This TCR derives from a man aged 18 to 30 who had mild COVID-19 (a few samples of this study predate the infection). Cell type and time point are not known. Sequenced sample: PBMCs or a T cell subset sorted from them (not recorded which). CDR3 region: CASSQDRTEGHGYTF. The CDR3 DNA sequence: TGCGCCAGCAGCCAAGATCGGACAGAGGGGCATGGCTACACCTTC.